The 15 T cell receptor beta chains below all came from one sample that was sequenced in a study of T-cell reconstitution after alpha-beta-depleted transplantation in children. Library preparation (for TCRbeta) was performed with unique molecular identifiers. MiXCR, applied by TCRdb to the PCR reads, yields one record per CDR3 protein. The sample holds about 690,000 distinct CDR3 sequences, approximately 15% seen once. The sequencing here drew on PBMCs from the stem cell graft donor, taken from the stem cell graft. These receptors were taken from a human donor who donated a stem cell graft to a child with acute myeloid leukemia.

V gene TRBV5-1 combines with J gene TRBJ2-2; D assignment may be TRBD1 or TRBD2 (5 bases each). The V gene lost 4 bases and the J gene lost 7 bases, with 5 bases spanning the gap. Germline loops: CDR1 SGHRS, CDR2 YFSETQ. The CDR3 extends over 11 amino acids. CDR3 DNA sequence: TGCGCCAGCAGCGGGGGCGGGGAGCTGTTTTTT. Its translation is CASSGGGELFF.

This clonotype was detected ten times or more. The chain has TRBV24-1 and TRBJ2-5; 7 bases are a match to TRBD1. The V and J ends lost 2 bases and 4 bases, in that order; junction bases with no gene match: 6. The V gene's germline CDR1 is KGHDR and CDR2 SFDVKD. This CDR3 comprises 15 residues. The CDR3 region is CATSDSRTGAETQYF. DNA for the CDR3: TGTGCCACCAGTGATTCCAGAACAGGGGCAGAGACCCAGTACTTC.

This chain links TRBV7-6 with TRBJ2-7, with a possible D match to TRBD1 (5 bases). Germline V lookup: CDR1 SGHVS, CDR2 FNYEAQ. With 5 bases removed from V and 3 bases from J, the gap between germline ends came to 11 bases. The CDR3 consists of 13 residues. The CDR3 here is CASSHPGFYEQYF. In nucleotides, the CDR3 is TGTGCCAGCAGCCACCCAGGGTTCTACGAGCAGTACTTC.

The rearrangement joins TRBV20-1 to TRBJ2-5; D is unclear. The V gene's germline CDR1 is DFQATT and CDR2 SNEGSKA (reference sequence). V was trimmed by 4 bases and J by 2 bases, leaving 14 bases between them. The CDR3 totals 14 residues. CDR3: CSANPGAPQETQYF. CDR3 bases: TGCAGTGCTAATCCGGGTGCCCCTCAAGAGACCCAGTACTTC.

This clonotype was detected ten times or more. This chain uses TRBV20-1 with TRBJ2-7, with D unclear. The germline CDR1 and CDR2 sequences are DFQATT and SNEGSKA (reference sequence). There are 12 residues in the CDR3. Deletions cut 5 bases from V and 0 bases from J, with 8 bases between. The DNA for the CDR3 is TGCAGTGCTGAGGCAGCCTCCTACGAGCAGTACGTC. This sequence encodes CSAEAASYEQYV.

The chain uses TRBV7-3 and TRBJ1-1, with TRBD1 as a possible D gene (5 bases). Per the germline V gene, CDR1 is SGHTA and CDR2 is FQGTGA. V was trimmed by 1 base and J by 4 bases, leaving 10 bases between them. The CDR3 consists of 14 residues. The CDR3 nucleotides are TGTGCCAGCAGCTTAAACCCAGGGAGCACTGAAGCTTTCTTT. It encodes CASSLNPGSTEAFF.

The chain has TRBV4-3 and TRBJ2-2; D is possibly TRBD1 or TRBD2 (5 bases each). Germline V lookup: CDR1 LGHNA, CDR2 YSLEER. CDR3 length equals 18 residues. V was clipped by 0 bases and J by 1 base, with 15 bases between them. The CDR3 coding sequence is TGCGCCAGCAGCCAAGATGAGGGCAGGGCTGTGAACACCGGGGAGCTGTTTTTT. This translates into CASSQDEGRAVNTGELFF.

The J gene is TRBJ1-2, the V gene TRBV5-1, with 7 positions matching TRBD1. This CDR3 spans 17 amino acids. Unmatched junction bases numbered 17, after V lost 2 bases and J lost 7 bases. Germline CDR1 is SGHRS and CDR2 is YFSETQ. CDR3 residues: CASSFGYGTAIEGGYTF. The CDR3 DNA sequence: TGCGCCAGCAGCTTCGGATACGGGACAGCCATAGAGGGTGGCTACACCTTC. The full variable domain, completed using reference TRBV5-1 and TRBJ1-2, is KAGVTQTPRYLIKTRGQQVTLSCSPISGHRSVSWYQQTPGQGLQFLFEYFSETQRNKGNFPGRFSGRQFSNSRSEMNVSTLELGDSALYLCASSFGYGTAIEGGYTFGSGTRLTVV.

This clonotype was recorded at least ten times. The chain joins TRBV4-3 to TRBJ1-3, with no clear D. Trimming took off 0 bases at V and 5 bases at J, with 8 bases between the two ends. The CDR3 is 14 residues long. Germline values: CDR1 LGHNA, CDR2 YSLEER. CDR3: CASSQDLTRNTIYF. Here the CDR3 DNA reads TGCGCCAGCAGCCAAGATCTAACCCGAAACACCATATATTTT.

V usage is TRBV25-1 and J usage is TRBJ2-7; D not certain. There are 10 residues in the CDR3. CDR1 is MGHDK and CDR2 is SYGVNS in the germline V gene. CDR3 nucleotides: TGTGCCAGCAGTGAATCCTTACATGTCGTC. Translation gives CASSESLHVV.

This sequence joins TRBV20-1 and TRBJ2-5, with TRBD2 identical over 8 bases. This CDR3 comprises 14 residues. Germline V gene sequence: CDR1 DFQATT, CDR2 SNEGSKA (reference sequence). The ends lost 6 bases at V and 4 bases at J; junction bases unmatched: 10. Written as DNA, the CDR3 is TGCAGTGCGCCAGGCGGGGGGCCACTAGAGACCCAGTACTTC. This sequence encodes CSAPGGGPLETQYF.

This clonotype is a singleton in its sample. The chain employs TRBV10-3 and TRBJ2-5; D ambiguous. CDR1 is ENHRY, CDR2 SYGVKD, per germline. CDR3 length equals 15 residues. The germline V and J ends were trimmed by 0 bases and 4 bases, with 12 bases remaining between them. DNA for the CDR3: TGTGCCATCAGTGAGTCGAAGCTCGCTTCAGAGACCCAGTACTTC. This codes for CAISESKLASETQYF.

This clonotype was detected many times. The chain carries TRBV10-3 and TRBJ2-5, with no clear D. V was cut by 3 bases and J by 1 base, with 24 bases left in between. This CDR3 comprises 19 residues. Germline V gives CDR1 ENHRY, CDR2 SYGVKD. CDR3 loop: CAISDPTRSFDGPQETQYF. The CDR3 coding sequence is TGTGCCATCAGTGACCCTACCCGGTCTTTCGATGGCCCCCAAGAGACCCAGTACTTC.

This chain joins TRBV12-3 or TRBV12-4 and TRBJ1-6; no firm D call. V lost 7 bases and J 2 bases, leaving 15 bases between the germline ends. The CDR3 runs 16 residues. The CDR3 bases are TGTGCCAGCACCCCTGGGGAGGTGGCCTATAATTCACCCCTCCACTTT. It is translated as CASTPGEVAYNSPLHF.

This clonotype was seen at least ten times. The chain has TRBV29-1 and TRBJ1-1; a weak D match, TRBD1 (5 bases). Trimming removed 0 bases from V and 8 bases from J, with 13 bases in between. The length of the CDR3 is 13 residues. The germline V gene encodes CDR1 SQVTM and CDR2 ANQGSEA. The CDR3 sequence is CSVEDGAGLEAFF. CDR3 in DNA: TGCAGCGTTGAAGATGGGGCAGGCCTAGAAGCTTTCTTT.